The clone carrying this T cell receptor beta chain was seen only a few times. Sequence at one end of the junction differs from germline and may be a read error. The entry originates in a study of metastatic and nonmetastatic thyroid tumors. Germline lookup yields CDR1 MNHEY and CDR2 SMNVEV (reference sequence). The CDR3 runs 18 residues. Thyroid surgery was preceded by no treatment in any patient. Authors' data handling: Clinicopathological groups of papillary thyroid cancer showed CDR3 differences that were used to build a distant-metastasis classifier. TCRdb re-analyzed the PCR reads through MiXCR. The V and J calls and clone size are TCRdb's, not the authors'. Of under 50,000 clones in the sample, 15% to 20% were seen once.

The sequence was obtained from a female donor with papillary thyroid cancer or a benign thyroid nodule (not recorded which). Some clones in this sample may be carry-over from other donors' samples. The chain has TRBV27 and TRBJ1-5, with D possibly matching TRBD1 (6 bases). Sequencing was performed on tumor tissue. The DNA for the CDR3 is TGTGCCAGCGGTCTCTGGACTCAGGGGCCTTATAGCAATCAGCCCAAGCATTTT. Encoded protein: CASGLWTQGPYSNQPKHF.